These T cell receptor beta chains were read from a single sample in a study of cytomegalovirus exposure and HLA in healthy donors. The assay was immunoSEQ multiplex PCR, and TCRdb's table has in-frame clones only and misses some. The table lists approximately 160,000 clones, about 90% of them singletons, with around 2.7% in the top ten. Sequencing input: PBMCs. The receptors stem from a woman under 30 in good health and CMV-seropositive. The CDR3 runs from the conserved cysteine through the conserved F or W. A D gene is named only where the DNA matches it firmly. The size of a clone is reported for some rows only, either as once, few or many, or as a class for expanded clones.

size | J | V | D | CDR3 | DNA
- | TRBJ2-7 | TRBV27 | TRBD1 | CASSLYLTGAYEQYF | TGTGCCAGCAGTTTGTACTTAACAGGGGCCTACGAGCAGTACTTC
- | TRBJ1-4 | TRBV5-4 | - | CASSQTPTNEKLFF | TGTGCCAGCAGCCAAACACCAACTAATGAAAAACTGTTTTTT
- | TRBJ2-3 | TRBV6-1 | - | CASSEPGGTDTQYF | TGTGCCAGCAGTGAGCCAGGGGGCACAGATACGCAGTATTTT
- | TRBJ2-7 | TRBV11-3 | TRBD2 | CASSGDGRGSYEQYF | TGTGCCAGCAGTGGTGACGGGAGGGGCTCCTACGAGCAGTACTTC
- | TRBJ1-2 | TRBV6-1 | - | CASRPGTPYGYTF | TGTGCCAGCAGACCCGGGACTCCGTATGGCTACACCTTC
- | TRBJ2-3 | TRBV7-8 | TRBD2 | CASSLTSGISTDTQYF | TGTGCCAGCAGCTTAACTAGCGGGATTAGCACAGATACGCAGTATTTT
- | TRBJ2-1 | TRBV10-3 | - | CAISPTSNEQFF | TGTGCCATCAGTCCGACTAGCAATGAGCAGTTCTTC
- | TRBJ1-4 | TRBV27 | - | CASSRRVGATNEKLFF | TGTGCCAGCAGCCGCCGGGTAGGGGCAACTAATGAAAAACTGTTTTTT
- | TRBJ1-5 | TRBV4-1 | - | CASSQSRWGEQPQHF | TGCGCCAGCAGCCAATCTAGGTGGGGAGAACAGCCCCAGCATTTT
- | TRBJ1-2 | TRBV19 | - | CASIAGDYGYTF | TGTGCCAGTATCGCAGGGGACTATGGCTACACCTTC
- | TRBJ2-7 | TRBV10-2 | - | CASSESTYSYEQYF | TGCGCCAGCAGTGAGAGTACATACTCCTACGAGCAGTACTTC
- | TRBJ1-2 | TRBV5-1 | - | CASSLGRFYGYTF | TGCGCCAGCAGCTTGGGGAGGTTCTATGGCTACACCTTC
- | TRBJ2-3 | TRBV19 | TRBD2 | CASSIGLAGVDTQYF | TGTGCCAGTAGTATAGGACTAGCGGGAGTAGATACGCAGTATTTT
- | TRBJ1-5 | TRBV6-1 | - | CASSEAGRDQPQHF | TGTGCCAGCAGTGAAGCAGGGAGGGATCAGCCCCAGCATTTT
once | TRBJ1-1 | TRBV2 | - | CASRPGFF | TGTGCCAGCCGACCGGGTTTCTTT
- | TRBJ1-4 | TRBV7-9 | - | CASSLGVSYEKLFF | TGTGCCAGCAGCTTAGGTGTCAGTTATGAAAAACTGTTTTTT
- | TRBJ1-4 | TRBV5-1 | - | CASSFGQATNEKLFF | TGCGCCAGCAGCTTTGGGCAGGCAACTAATGAAAAACTGTTTTTT
- | TRBJ2-3 | TRBV19 | TRBD1 | CASTDRGLPDTQYF | TGTGCCAGTACCGACAGGGGGCTACCAGATACGCAGTATTTT
once | TRBJ2-3 | TRBV15 | TRBD2 | CATSRLAGHSTDTQYF | TGTGCCACCAGCAGACTAGCGGGACATAGCACAGATACGCAGTATTTT
- | TRBJ1-3 | TRBV2 | - | CASSLTASGNTIYF | TGTGCCAGCAGTTTGACAGCTTCTGGAAACACCATATATTTT
- | TRBJ1-5 | TRBV12-5 | - | CASGFDRSYSNQPQHF | TGTGCTAGTGGTTTTGACAGGTCCTATAGCAATCAGCCCCAGCATTTT
once | TRBJ2-1 | TRBV27 | - | CASSSGDQVWDNEQFF | TGTGCCAGCAGTTCAGGGGACCAGGTGTGGGACAATGAGCAGTTCTTC
- | TRBJ1-1 | TRBV19 | - | CASSIQAPIEAFF | TGTGCCAGTAGTATACAAGCACCTATTGAAGCTTTCTTT
- | TRBJ2-5 | TRBV5-1 | - | CASRDMQGTQYF | TGCGCCAGCCGGGACATGCAGGGGACCCAGTACTTC
- | TRBJ2-7 | TRBV7-9 | - | CASSRPGVTYEQYF | TGTGCCAGCAGTCGACCGGGAGTTACCTACGAGCAGTACTTC
once | TRBJ2-7 | TRBV29-1 | TRBD2 | CSVEVWLAGVGYEQYF | TGCAGCGTTGAAGTCTGGCTAGCGGGAGTAGGGTACGAGCAGTACTTC
- | TRBJ2-1 | TRBV28 | TRBD2 | CASSFPLAGGHNEQFF | TGTGCCAGCAGTTTTCCACTAGCGGGAGGTCACAATGAGCAGTTCTTC
- | TRBJ1-6 | TRBV30 | TRBD1 | CAWSVISGTGQGKQSPLHF | TGTGCCTGGAGTGTCATATCGGGCACCGGACAGGGGAAACAGTCCCCCCTCCACTTT